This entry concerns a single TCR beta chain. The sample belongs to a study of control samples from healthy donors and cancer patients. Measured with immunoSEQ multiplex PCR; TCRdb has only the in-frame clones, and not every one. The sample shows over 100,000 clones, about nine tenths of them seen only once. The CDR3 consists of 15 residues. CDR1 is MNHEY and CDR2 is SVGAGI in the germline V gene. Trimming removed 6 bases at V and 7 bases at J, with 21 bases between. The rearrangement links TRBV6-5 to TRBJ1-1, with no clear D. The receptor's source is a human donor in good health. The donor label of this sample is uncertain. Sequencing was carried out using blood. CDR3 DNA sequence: TGTGCCAGCAGGGGTGCTTTTGCCGGTGGCTTTGAAGCTTTCTTT. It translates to CASRGAFAGGFEAFF.